These 25 T cell receptor beta chains were all obtained from the same sample, sequenced in a study of post-analysis software for immune sequencing data. General study findings and limits: Roughly five TRBV segments appeared more often in patients than in controls, and TRBV5-6, TRBV5-1 and TRBV20-1 were among these.

The library was made from cDNA and included unique molecular identifiers. From the PCR reads, TCRdb called clonotypes with MiXCR, one entry per CDR3 protein. The sample holds some 690,000 distinct CDR3 sequences, 25% to 30% seen once. These TCRs are of unknown antigen specificity. Sequencing was carried out using blood. The receptors were sampled from a girl under 18 with multiple sclerosis.

J is TRBJ2-7 and V is TRBV20-1, with a weak D call TRBD1 (5 bases). Germline CDR1 DFQATT, CDR2 SNEGSKA (reference sequence). V gave up 6 bases and J gave up 7 bases, with 16 bases separating them. CDR3 length: 12 amino acids. CDR3 DNA sequence: TGCAGTGCCCCAGGGATTAGAGGAGAGCAGTACTTC. It encodes CSAPGIRGEQYF.

With regard to this clonotype: This may be a read error, as it is one base from a much larger clone. V usage is TRBV7-2 and J usage is TRBJ2-3; a weak D match, TRBD2 (6 bases). Between the trimmed V and J ends, which lost 2 bases and 2 bases, there was a span of 14 bases. This CDR3 is built from 16 residues. Germline lookup yields CDR1 SGHTA and CDR2 FQGNSA. CDR3 bases: TGTGCCAGCAGCTTAAGTAGTGCGGGGTTCACAGATACGCAGTATTTT. It translates to CASSLSSAGFTDTQYF.

The table lists this clonotype with a few counts. This chain's CDR3 is CASSPPGLASSTNEQFF. The CDR3, as DNA: TGCGCCAGCAGCCCACCCGGACTAGCTAGCTCTACGAATGAGCAGTTCTTC. The chain employs TRBV5-1 and TRBJ2-1, with 8 bases identical to TRBD2. The germline V gene encodes CDR1 SGHRS and CDR2 YFSETQ. The CDR3 loop spans 17 amino acids. V lost 4 bases, J lost 7 bases, and 16 bases stayed unmatched.

This chain uses TRBV14 with TRBJ1-2; D unclear. Germline V CDR1 and CDR2: SGHDN, FVKESK. V was clipped by 1 base and J by 2 bases, with 14 bases between them. The CDR3 contains 16 residues. The CDR3 is CASSQAPLVTNYGYTF. For the CDR3, the DNA is TGTGCCAGCAGCCAAGCCCCCCTCGTAACGAACTATGGCTACACCTTC.

The chain combines TRBV6-2 or TRBV6-3 with TRBJ2-3, with 12 nucleotides matching TRBD2. This CDR3 comprises 19 residues. Germline V gene sequence: CDR1 MNHEY, CDR2 SVGEGT. V lost 4 bases, J lost 0 bases, and 11 bases stayed unmatched. CDR3 nucleotide sequence: TGTGCCAGCAGTTTCCTGACTAGCGGGGGTGACGCTAGCACAGATACGCAGTATTTT. This codes for CASSFLTSGGDASTDTQYF.

The J gene is TRBJ2-4, the V gene TRBV5-1; 7 bases are a match to TRBD1. CDR1 and CDR2 from the germline V gene are SGHRS and YFSETQ. This CDR3 contains 15 residues. The trim removed 4 bases at V and 1 base at J, leaving 5 bases unmatched. The DNA of the CDR3 is TGCGCCAGCAGCCCGGACAGGCAGGCCAAAAACATTCAGTACTTC. It yields the protein CASSPDRQAKNIQYF.

On this clonotype itself: The junction does not match germline at one end; this may be a read error. The rearrangement uses TRBV7-2 and TRBJ1-2; 7 bases agree with TRBD1. The germline V gene encodes CDR1 SGHTA and CDR2 FQGNSA. There are 11 residues in the CDR3. This chain's CDR3 is CVSSLDRGYTF. The DNA for the CDR3 is TGTGTCAGCAGCTTGGACAGGGGCTACACCTTC. Supplemented by reference TRBV7-2 and TRBJ1-2, the full variable domain reads GAGVSQSPSNKVTEKGKDVELRCDPISGHTALYWYRQSLGQGLEFLIYFQGNSAPDKSGLPSDRFSAERTGGSVSTLTIQRTQQEDSAVYLCVSSLDRGYTFGSGTRLTVV.

Ten or more counts support this clonotype. The chain links TRBV10-3 to TRBJ2-3, with unresolved D. The CDR3 sequence is 11 residues long. The germline gives CDR1 ENHRY, CDR2 SYGVKD. V was trimmed by 6 bases and J by 11 bases, leaving 12 bases between them. The CDR3 nucleotides read TGTGCCATCAGCCCCGGATCGTGGCAGTATTTT. It translates to CAISPGSWQYF.

The V gene is TRBV5-5, the J gene TRBJ2-3; maybe TRBD1 (6 bases). This CDR3 spans 14 amino acids. V gave up 3 bases and J gave up 1 base, with 9 bases separating them. CDR1 is SGHKS, CDR2 YYEKEE, per germline (reference sequence). For the CDR3, the DNA is TGTGCCAGCAGCTCTACAGGGCGCACAGATACGCAGTATTTT. Its protein is CASSSTGRTDTQYF.

V and J are TRBV6-5 and TRBJ2-7, with D unresolved. Trimming pared 10 bases from V and 1 base from J, leaving 14 bases between. Germline CDR1 MNHEY, CDR2 SVGAGI. The CDR3 runs 13 residues. The CDR3 DNA is TGTGCCACAAAAGGCAGCGAATCCTACGAGCAGTACTTC. Residues: CATKGSESYEQYF.

The chain links TRBV5-1 to TRBJ1-2; D possibly corresponds to TRBD1 (6 bases). Germline CDR1 SGHRS, CDR2 YFSETQ. This CDR3 region has 14 residues. Trimming left V 0 bases short and J 6 bases short, with 12 bases between. In DNA form, the CDR3 reads TGCGCCAGCAGCTTGGGGTCAGGGGTGGATGGCTACACCTTC. This translates into CASSLGSGVDGYTF. Supplemented by reference TRBV5-1 and TRBJ1-2, the full variable domain reads KAGVTQTPRYLIKTRGQQVTLSCSPISGHRSVSWYQQTPGQGLQFLFEYFSETQRNKGNFPGRFSGRQFSNSRSEMNVSTLELGDSALYLCASSLGSGVDGYTFGSGTRLTVV.

This clonotype was counted a few times. The gene calls are TRBV7-2 and TRBJ2-1, with 8 bases that match TRBD2. Germline values: CDR1 SGHTA, CDR2 FQGNSA. The V segment lost 3 bases and the J segment 3 bases; nucleotides outside the gene matches: 7. The CDR3 runs to 16 residues. The CDR3 DNA sequence: TGTGCCAGCAGCTTGAGAGGCGGGAGGTGCTACAATGAGCAGTTCTTC. This codes for CASSLRGGRCYNEQFF.

The V call is TRBV29-1, the J call TRBJ1-1, with TRBD1 as a possible D gene (6 bases). This CDR3 region has 10 residues. CDR1 is SQVTM and CDR2 is ANQGSEA in the germline V gene. V lost 7 bases, J lost 7 bases, and 10 bases lay in between. For the CDR3, the DNA is TGCAGCGCCCGGACAGTTGAAGCTTTCTTT. Protein: CSARTVEAFF. Complete variable domain (other parts from reference TRBV29-1 and TRBJ1-1): SAVISQKPSRDICQRGTSLTIQCQVDSQVTMMFWYRQQPGQSLTLIATANQGSEATYESGFVIDKFPISRPNLTFSTLTVSNMSPEDSSIYLCSARTVEAFFGQGTRLTVV.

This clonotype occurred a few times. V usage is TRBV7-2 and J usage is TRBJ2-7; the match to TRBD1 covers 7 bases. CDR3 length: 14 amino acids. V trimming: 4 bases; J trimming: 1 base; junction bases outside the gene matches: 4. In germline, CDR1 is SGHTA, CDR2 FQGNSA. The chain's CDR3 is CASSSYRGSYEQYF. The CDR3 coding sequence is TGTGCCAGCAGCTCATACAGGGGTTCCTACGAGCAGTACTTC.

The chain carries TRBV20-1 and TRBJ1-1, with D perhaps TRBD1 (6 bases). Germline V CDR1 and CDR2: DFQATT, SNEGSKA (reference sequence). This CDR3 is 16 amino acids long. The V end lost 3 bases, the J end lost 1 base, and 18 bases lay between the germline ends. In nucleotides, the CDR3 is TGCAGTGCTAGTAGCGGGACAAACCCTACGAACACTGAAGCTTTCTTT. Protein sequence: CSASSGTNPTNTEAFF.

To note about this clonotype: This may be a read error: a much more frequent sequence differs by one nucleotide. The rearrangement uses TRBV29-1 and TRBJ2-5; tentatively, D is TRBD1 or TRBD2 (5 bases each). The CDR3 runs to 12 residues. V lost 5 bases, J lost 5 bases, and 12 bases lay in between. Per the germline V gene, CDR1 is SQVTM and CDR2 is ANQGSEA. CDR3 sequence (DNA): TGCAGCGTTCGTGGGGGTTGGGAGACCCAGTACTTC. It is translated as CSVRGGWETQYF.

V and J are TRBV5-5 and TRBJ2-7; D perhaps matches TRBD1 (5 bases). This CDR3 spans 15 amino acids. The germline V gene encodes CDR1 SGHKS and CDR2 YYEKEE (reference sequence). The V end lost 1 base, the J end lost 2 bases, and 13 bases lay between the germline ends. DNA for the CDR3: TGTGCCAGCAGCTTGTCAACAGGAAATGCCTACGAGCAGTACTTC. It codes for CASSLSTGNAYEQYF.

The chain combines TRBV28 with TRBJ2-1, with TRBD2 as a possible D gene (5 bases). The CDR3 length is 16 residues. Germline lookup yields CDR1 MDHEN and CDR2 SYDVKM. Between the trimmed V and J ends, which lost 5 bases and 3 bases, there was a span of 17 bases. CDR3 residues: CASSLTSMGSYNEQFF. The CDR3 nucleotides are TGTGCCAGCAGTCTTACCAGCATGGGGAGCTACAATGAGCAGTTCTTC.

The chain is built from TRBV19 and TRBJ2-3, with TRBD2 matching 13 bases. V was clipped by 5 bases and J by 4 bases; unmatched bases: 12. This CDR3 contains 18 residues. From germline, CDR1 is LNHDA and CDR2 SQIVND (reference sequence). The CDR3 protein is CASSPPRTSGGIADTQYF. The CDR3 region has the DNA TGTGCCAGTAGTCCTCCAAGGACTAGCGGGGGTATTGCAGATACGCAGTATTTT.

The table lists this clonotype with a few counts. The chain employs TRBV10-3 and TRBJ2-5; TRBD1 is a possible D gene (6 bases). Trimming left V 6 bases short and J 2 bases short, with 13 bases between. Germline V lookup: CDR1 ENHRY, CDR2 SYGVKD. The CDR3 covers 14 residues. The CDR3 region is CAIRGQTEQETQYF. The CDR3 DNA is TGTGCCATCAGAGGACAGACCGAACAAGAGACCCAGTACTTC.

The rearrangement links TRBV6-1 to TRBJ1-6, with 10 positions matching TRBD1. Germline V gene sequence: CDR1 MNHNS, CDR2 SASEGT. CDR3 length: 15 residues. The J segment lost 10 bases and the V segment lost 2 bases, leaving 5 bases of the junction unmatched. CDR3 sequence: CASSEQGTGASPLHF. The CDR3 coding sequence is TGTGCCAGCAGTGAACAAGGGACAGGGGCCTCACCCCTCCACTTT.

V and J are TRBV5-1 and TRBJ1-4; D is possibly TRBD1 (6 bases). With 4 bases removed from V and 4 bases from J, the gap between germline ends came to 14 bases. The CDR3 extends over 15 amino acids. Germline V gene lookup returns CDR1 SGHRS and CDR2 YFSETQ. In DNA form, the CDR3 reads TGCGCCAGCAGCCCTGGACAGAGGCTTAATGAAAAACTGTTTTTT. It is translated as CASSPGQRLNEKLFF.

J is TRBJ2-5 and V is TRBV6-2 or TRBV6-3; TRBD2 matches at 10 bases. The germline V gene encodes CDR1 MNHEY and CDR2 SVGEGT. After removal of 6 bases from V and 9 bases from J, the junction contained 7 bases not matched to a gene. The CDR3 consists of 13 residues. CDR3 DNA sequence: TGTGCCAGCAGCAATCAGCGGGAGGGGGCCCAGTACTTC. Translated, it gives CASSNQREGAQYF.

This rearrangement joins TRBV29-1 to TRBJ2-2; D ambiguous. Germline CDR1 is SQVTM and CDR2 is ANQGSEA. The CDR3 runs to 11 residues. The V gene lost 4 bases and the J gene lost 6 bases, with 6 bases spanning the gap. The CDR3 sequence is CSVALPGELFF. The CDR3 DNA reads as TGCAGCGTTGCTCTCCCCGGGGAGCTGTTTTTT.

The V call is TRBV6-5, the J call TRBJ1-5, with D unclear. V gave up 4 bases and J gave up 4 bases, with 8 bases separating them. The CDR3 spans 13 residues. The V gene's germline CDR1 is MNHEY and CDR2 SVGAGI. The CDR3 sequence: CASSSYPNQPQHF. As DNA, the CDR3 is TGTGCCAGCAGTTCATACCCGAATCAGCCCCAGCATTTT.